This TCR beta chain was sequenced for a study of shared clonotypes between healthy human individuals. Study conclusions and caveats: The donor pool, a small one, limited the genetic and exposure-history diversity represented. Clonotypes shared by all four sorted-subset donors had higher generation probabilities than non-shared clonotypes. Naive CD4 clonotype sharing across a handful of donors was approximately 5%.

TCRdb keeps only in-frame clones here, not all; method: immunoSEQ multiplex PCR. The data show about 2.1 million clones, 90% to 95% seen once. A word on this clone: The antigen remains undetermined.

The V and J ends lost 7 bases and 3 bases respectively, with 12 bases between them. The CDR3 sequence is 13 residues long. Germline V gene sequence: CDR1 MDHEN, CDR2 SYDVKM. CD8 cells classed as naive were CD45RO-negative and positively selected for CCR7, excluding terminally differentiated effector memory CD45RA+ cells. Material: naive CD8+ T cells from PBMCs. This sequence was found in a man in his late teens or twenties in good health. Some clones in this sample may be carry-over from other donors' samples. The chain joins TRBV28 to TRBJ1-2; a weak D match, TRBD1 (5 bases). The CDR3 is CASTGLEDYGYTF. CDR3 coding DNA: TGTGCCAGCACGGGACTAGAGGACTATGGCTACACCTTC.